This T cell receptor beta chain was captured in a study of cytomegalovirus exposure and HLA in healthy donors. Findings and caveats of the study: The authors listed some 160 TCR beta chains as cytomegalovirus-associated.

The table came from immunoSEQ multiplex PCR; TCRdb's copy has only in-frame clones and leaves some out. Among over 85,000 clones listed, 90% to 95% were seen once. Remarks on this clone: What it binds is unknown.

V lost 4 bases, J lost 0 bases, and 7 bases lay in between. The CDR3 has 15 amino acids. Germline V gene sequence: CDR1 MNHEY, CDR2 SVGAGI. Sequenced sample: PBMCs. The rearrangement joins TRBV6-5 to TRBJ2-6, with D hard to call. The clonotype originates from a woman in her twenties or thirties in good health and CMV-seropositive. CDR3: CASSWANSGANVLTF. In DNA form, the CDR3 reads TGTGCCAGCAGTTGGGCGAACTCTGGGGCCAACGTCCTGACTTTC.